These 25 T cell receptor beta chains share one sample of origin, sequenced in a study of OX40 agonist ivuxolimab in advanced cancers. The data were produced by immunoSEQ multiplex PCR, yet TCRdb's version contains in-frame clones alone and is incomplete. The sample comprises 45,000 to 65,000 clones, 87% of which are singletons, and more than 1.5% rests with the top ten. Source: CD4+ or CD8+ T cells sorted from blood, taken in a trial of the OX40 agonist ivuxolimab. The receptors were gathered from an adult with an advanced solid tumor such as melanoma, head and neck, liver or kidney cancer.

The chain has TRBV2 and TRBJ2-1; D is unclear. The CDR3 length is 15 residues. V dropped 3 bases and J dropped 5 bases, with 14 bases sitting between them. Per the germline V gene, CDR1 is SNHLY and CDR2 is FYNNEI. The CDR3: CASSDLGAWDNEQFF. CDR3 in DNA: TGTGCCAGCAGTGATTTAGGAGCTTGGGACAATGAGCAGTTCTTC.

The chain uses TRBV6-5 and TRBJ2-2, with a weak D call TRBD1 (6 bases). Per germline, CDR1 MNHEY and CDR2 SVGAGI. This CDR3 has 14 amino acids. Trimming removed 6 bases at V and 4 bases at J, with 12 bases between. This CDR3 reads CASRPGHRTGELFF. The CDR3 DNA reads TGTGCCAGCAGGCCGGGACACCGCACCGGGGAGCTGTTTTTT.

The chain employs TRBV27 and TRBJ2-1; D is uncertain. V was pared by 4 bases and J by 2 bases, with 6 bases between. The CDR3 covers 13 residues. The germline V gene has CDR1 MNHEY and CDR2 SMNVEV (reference sequence). The CDR3 is CASSSPPYNEQFF. CDR3 sequence (DNA): TGTGCCAGCAGTTCCCCTCCCTACAATGAGCAGTTCTTC.

The J gene is TRBJ1-2, the V gene TRBV18; D is ambiguous. CDR3 length equals 14 residues. Trimming cost V 0 bases and J 3 bases, with 8 bases left between them. The germline V gene has CDR1 KGHSH and CDR2 LQKENI. CDR3: CASSPPNTDYGYTF. Written as DNA, the CDR3 is TGTGCCAGCTCACCACCGAACACCGACTATGGCTACACCTTC. The full variable domain, completed using reference TRBV18 and TRBJ1-2, is NAGVMQNPRHLVRRRGQEARLRCSPMKGHSHVYWYRQLPEEGLKFMVYLQKENIIDESGMPKERFSAEFPKEGPSILRIQQVVRGDSAAYFCASSPPNTDYGYTFGSGTRLTVV.

V is TRBV6-5 and J is TRBJ2-5, with D maybe TRBD2 (5 bases). The CDR3 covers 15 residues. CDR1 is MNHEY, CDR2 SVGAGI, per germline. V lost 0 bases, J lost 5 bases, and 13 bases lay in between. The CDR3 loop is CASSYSRGLRETQYF. CDR3 DNA sequence: TGTGCCAGCAGTTACTCGAGAGGGTTAAGGGAGACCCAGTACTTC.

The CDR3 protein is CASSYSAGGNQPQHF. For the CDR3, the DNA is TGTGCCAGCAGTTACTCGGCGGGTGGCAATCAGCCCCAGCATTTT. V is TRBV6-5 and J is TRBJ1-5; D ambiguous. The V gene's germline CDR1 is MNHEY and CDR2 SVGAGI. V lost 0 bases to trimming and J lost 2 bases, with 8 bases between them. This CDR3 region has 15 residues.

CDR3 amino acids: CASSIRAGKDEQYF. DNA for the CDR3: TGTGCCAGTAGTATCCGCGCGGGAAAGGACGAGCAGTACTTC. The chain has TRBV19 and TRBJ2-5; perhaps TRBD2 as D (6 bases). The DNA end favors TRBJ2-7, so the J call may be wrong. Germline values: CDR1 LNHDA, CDR2 SQIVND (reference sequence). The CDR3 is made up of 14 amino acids.

The chain joins TRBV19 to TRBJ2-6; 9 positions match TRBD1. CDR3 size: 17 residues. The trim removed 6 bases at V and 4 bases at J, leaving 10 bases unmatched. Germline V gene sequence: CDR1 LNHDA, CDR2 SQIVND (reference sequence). In nucleotides, the CDR3 is TGTGCCAGTAGGCTACAGGGGGCTCTTGCGGGGGCCAACGTCCTGACTTTC. As protein: CASRLQGALAGANVLTF.

This chain links TRBV5-1 with TRBJ2-2; D is possibly TRBD1 (7 bases). Germline CDR1 and CDR2: SGHRS and YFSETQ. The CDR3 contains 18 residues. The V gene lost 4 bases and the J gene lost 1 base, with 20 bases spanning the gap. CDR3 protein: CASSLHNAGQLNTGELFF. For the CDR3, the DNA is TGCGCCAGCAGCCTTCACAATGCGGGACAGTTGAACACCGGGGAGCTGTTTTTT.

The CDR3 nucleotides are TGTGCCAGCAGTTTGCGAAGGGGAGTTGGAAACACCATATATTTT. The encoded protein is CASSLRRGVGNTIYF. J is TRBJ1-3 and V is TRBV28; possible D gene TRBD1, 5 bases. There are 15 residues in the CDR3. V was clipped by 3 bases and J by 3 bases, with 12 bases between them. Germline CDR1 is MDHEN and CDR2 is SYDVKM.

The chain combines TRBV5-1 with TRBJ2-1, with 11 bases identical to TRBD2. The V gene end was trimmed by 5 bases and the J gene end by 7 bases; junction bases not matched to a gene: 2. The germline gives CDR1 SGHRS, CDR2 YFSETQ. This CDR3 contains 13 residues. The CDR3 DNA follows: TGCGCCAGCAGACTAGCGGGAGCTAATGAGCAGTTCTTC. It is translated as CASRLAGANEQFF.

This clone is a singleton in its sample. The chain uses TRBV29-1 and TRBJ1-1; D unclear. The V gene lost 7 bases and the J gene lost 4 bases, with 19 bases spanning the gap. CDR1 is SQVTM and CDR2 is ANQGSEA in the germline V gene. The CDR3 length is 14 residues. In DNA, the CDR3 is TGCAGCGCGGTGGGTCGGTCCGGAGGCACTGAAGCTTTCTTT. Residues: CSAVGRSGGTEAFF.

This chain uses TRBV7-2 with TRBJ1-1; the D is unclear. V lost 5 bases, J lost 3 bases, and 10 bases lay in between. Germline V gene data show CDR1 as SGHTA and CDR2 as FQGNSA. The CDR3 runs 13 residues. The CDR3 spells CASSRLPDTEAFF. CDR3 nucleotides: TGTGCCAGCAGCCGACTCCCCGACACTGAAGCTTTCTTT.

This chain connects TRBV28 to TRBJ1-5; unclear D gene. Trimming left V 6 bases short and J 2 bases short, with 8 bases between. The CDR3 has 13 residues. Germline CDR1 MDHEN, CDR2 SYDVKM. The CDR3 region has the DNA TGTGCCAGCAGGGCCGGAGGCAATCAGCCCCAGCATTTT. This sequence encodes CASRAGGNQPQHF.

The genes are TRBV30 and TRBJ2-7; D remains ambiguous. V was pared by 3 bases and J by 1 base, with 16 bases between. Germline CDR1 and CDR2: GTSNPN and SVGIG (reference sequence). The CDR3 covers 15 residues. The CDR3 DNA sequence: TGTGCCTGGAGAGAAGGACGGTTGGGGTCCTACGAGCAGTACTTC. It encodes CAWREGRLGSYEQYF.

The V and J genes are TRBV4-1 and TRBJ1-2; the match to TRBD1 covers 7 bases. CDR1 and CDR2 (germline): MGHRA, YSYEKL. There are 16 residues in the CDR3. V was clipped by 0 bases and J by 2 bases; unmatched bases: 6. The CDR3 DNA sequence: TGCGCCAGCAGCCAAGATCCGACAGGGATCAACTATGGCTACACCTTC. It specifies CASSQDPTGINYGYTF.

This chain connects TRBV6-5 to TRBJ2-3; D perhaps matches TRBD1 (5 bases). Looked up from germline, CDR1 is MNHEY and CDR2 is SVGAGI. The V end was cut by 5 bases, the J end by 0 bases, with 12 bases between. CDR3 length: 15 amino acids. The CDR3 DNA reads as TGTGCCAGCAGTCTCGACAGAGCTAGCACAGATACGCAGTATTTT. It encodes CASSLDRASTDTQYF.

The chain employs TRBV6-5 and TRBJ2-1, with 10 bases that match TRBD2. CDR3 length equals 16 residues. Germline V gene sequence: CDR1 MNHEY, CDR2 SVGAGI. The trim removed 0 bases at V and 6 bases at J, leaving 5 bases unmatched. The CDR3 DNA follows: TGTGCCAGCAGTTACTCGGCTAGCGGGGGTAGCAATGAGCAGTTCTTC. This gives the protein CASSYSASGGSNEQFF.

This clone was seen more than once but under ten times. The chain uses TRBV5-1 and TRBJ1-4, with D maybe TRBD1 (5 bases). Trimming took 4 bases from V and 8 from J, leaving 18 bases between them. Germline V lookup: CDR1 SGHRS, CDR2 YFSETQ. The CDR3 sequence is 15 residues long. The CDR3 region is CASSRIGGEWEKLFF. In DNA, the CDR3 is TGCGCCAGCAGCCGGATCGGGGGTGAATGGGAAAAACTGTTTTTT.

This chain joins TRBV28 and TRBJ2-7; TRBD2 matches 8 bases. Germline-derived CDR1 and CDR2 are MDHEN and SYDVKM. The CDR3 is 14 amino acids. With V trimmed by 4 bases and J by 4 bases, 6 bases remained unmatched. As DNA, the CDR3 is TGTGCCAGCAGTTCGTCGGGGGGGCGGTACGAGCAGTACTTC. It is translated as CASSSSGGRYEQYF.

The V and J genes are TRBV6-6 and TRBJ2-4, with D unclear. Per germline, CDR1 MNHNY and CDR2 SVGAGI (reference sequence). This CDR3 contains 15 residues. V lost 5 bases and J lost 0, with 11 bases in between. CDR3: CASSHLSSAKNIQYF. DNA for the CDR3: TGTGCCAGCAGTCATCTTAGCTCAGCCAAAAACATTCAGTACTTC.

The J gene is TRBJ1-2, the V gene TRBV30; a possible D gene is TRBD1 (5 bases). CDR1 and CDR2 from the germline V gene are GTSNPN and SVGIG (reference sequence). The V end was cut by 3 bases, the J end by 1 base, with 9 bases between. The CDR3 length is 13 residues. The CDR3: CAWSWGGNYGYTF. The CDR3 region has the DNA TGTGCCTGGAGCTGGGGGGGTAACTATGGCTACACCTTC.

The CDR3 region is CASSQPGQGLNTQYF. The CDR3 DNA sequence: TGTGCCAGCAGCCAGCCGGGACAGGGCTTGAATACGCAGTATTTT. This chain joins TRBV13 and TRBJ2-3; 9 bases are a match to TRBD1. J lost 7 bases, V lost 5 bases, and 10 bases had no gene match. The CDR3 sequence is 15 residues long. CDR1 and CDR2 (germline): PRHDT, FYEKMQ (reference sequence).

V is TRBV18 and J is TRBJ2-5, with D uncertain. This CDR3 spans 13 amino acids. The germline CDR1 and CDR2 sequences are KGHSH and LQKENI. V dropped 2 bases and J dropped 4 bases, with 8 bases sitting between them. As DNA, the CDR3 is TGTGCCAGCTCACCATGGGGTAGAGAGACCCAGTACTTC. Amino acid sequence: CASSPWGRETQYF.

The chain recombines TRBV2 with TRBJ1-3; no definite D call. Germline V gene sequence: CDR1 SNHLY, CDR2 FYNNEI. The CDR3 sequence is 17 residues long. V shed 5 bases and J shed 0 bases, with 17 bases lying between them. Here the CDR3 reads CASSRLNSQSSGNTIYF. In DNA form, the CDR3 reads TGTGCCAGCAGTCGATTAAATAGCCAGAGCTCTGGAAACACCATATATTTT.